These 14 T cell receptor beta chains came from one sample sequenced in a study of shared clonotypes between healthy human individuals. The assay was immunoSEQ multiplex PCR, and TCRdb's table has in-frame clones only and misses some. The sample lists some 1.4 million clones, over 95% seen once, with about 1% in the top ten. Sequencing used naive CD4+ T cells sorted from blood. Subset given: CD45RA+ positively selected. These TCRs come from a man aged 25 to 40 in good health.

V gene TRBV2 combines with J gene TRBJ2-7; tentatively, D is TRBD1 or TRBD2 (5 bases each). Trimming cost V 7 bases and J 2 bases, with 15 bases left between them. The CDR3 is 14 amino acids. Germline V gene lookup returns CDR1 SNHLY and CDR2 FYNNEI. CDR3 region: CASTGQRGAYEQYF. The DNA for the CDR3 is TGTGCCAGCACAGGGCAGAGGGGTGCCTACGAGCAGTACTTC.

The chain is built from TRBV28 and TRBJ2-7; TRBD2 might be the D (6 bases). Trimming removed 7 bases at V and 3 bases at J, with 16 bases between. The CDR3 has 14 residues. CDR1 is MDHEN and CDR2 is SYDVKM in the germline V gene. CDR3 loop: CASILGTGDYEQYF. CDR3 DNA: TGTGCCAGCATTCTGGGGACGGGGGACTACGAGCAGTACTTC. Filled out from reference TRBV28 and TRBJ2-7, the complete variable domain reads DVKVTQSSRYLVKRTGEKVFLECVQDMDHENMFWYRQDPGLGLRLIYFSYDVKMKEKGDIPEGYSVSREKKERFSLILESASTNQTSMYLCASILGTGDYEQYFGPGTRLTVT.

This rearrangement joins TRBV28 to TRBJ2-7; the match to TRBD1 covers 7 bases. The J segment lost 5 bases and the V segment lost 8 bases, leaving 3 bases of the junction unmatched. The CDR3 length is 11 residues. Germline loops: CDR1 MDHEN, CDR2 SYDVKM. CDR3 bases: TGTGCCAGCCGAGACAGGGACGAGCAGTACTTC. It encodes CASRDRDEQYF.

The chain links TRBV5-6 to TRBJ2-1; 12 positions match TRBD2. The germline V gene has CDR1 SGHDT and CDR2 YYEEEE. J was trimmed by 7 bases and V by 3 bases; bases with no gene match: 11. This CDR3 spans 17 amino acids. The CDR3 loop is CASSSSWTSGKGNEQFF. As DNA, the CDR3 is TGTGCCAGCAGCTCCTCCTGGACTAGCGGGAAAGGGAATGAGCAGTTCTTC.

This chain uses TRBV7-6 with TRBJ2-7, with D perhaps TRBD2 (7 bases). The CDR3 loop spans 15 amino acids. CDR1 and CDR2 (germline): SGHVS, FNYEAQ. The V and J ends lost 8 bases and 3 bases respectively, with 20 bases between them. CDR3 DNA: TGTGCCAGCTCTCGGGGGGCTCTGAACCTCTACGAGCAGTACTTC. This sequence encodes CASSRGALNLYEQYF.

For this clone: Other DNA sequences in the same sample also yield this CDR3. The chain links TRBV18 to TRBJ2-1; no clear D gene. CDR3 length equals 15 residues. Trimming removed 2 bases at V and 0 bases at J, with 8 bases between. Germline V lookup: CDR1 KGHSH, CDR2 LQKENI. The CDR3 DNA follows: TGTGCCAGCTCACCAGCAGCTAGCTCCTACAATGAGCAGTTCTTC. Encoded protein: CASSPAASSYNEQFF. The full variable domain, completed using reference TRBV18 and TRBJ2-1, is NAGVMQNPRHLVRRRGQEARLRCSPMKGHSHVYWYRQLPEEGLKFMVYLQKENIIDESGMPKERFSAEFPKEGPSILRIQQVVRGDSAAYFCASSPAASSYNEQFFGPGTRLTVL.

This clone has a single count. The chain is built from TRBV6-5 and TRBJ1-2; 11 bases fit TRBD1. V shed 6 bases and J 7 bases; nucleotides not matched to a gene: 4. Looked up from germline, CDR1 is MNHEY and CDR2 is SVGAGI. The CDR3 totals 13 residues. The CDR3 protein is CASRHGTGGGYTF. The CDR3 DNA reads TGTGCCAGCAGACATGGGACAGGGGGTGGCTACACCTTC.

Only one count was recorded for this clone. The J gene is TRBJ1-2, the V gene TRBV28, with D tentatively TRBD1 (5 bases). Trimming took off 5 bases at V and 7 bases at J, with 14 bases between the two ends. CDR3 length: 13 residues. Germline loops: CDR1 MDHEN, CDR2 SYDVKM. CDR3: CASSLLGDLGYTF. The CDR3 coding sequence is TGTGCCAGCAGTCTCCTAGGGGATCTTGGCTACACCTTC.

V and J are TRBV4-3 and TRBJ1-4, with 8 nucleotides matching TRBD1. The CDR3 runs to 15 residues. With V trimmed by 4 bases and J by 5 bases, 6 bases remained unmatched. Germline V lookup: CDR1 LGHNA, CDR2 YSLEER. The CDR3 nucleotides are TGCGCCAGCAGCCTACGGACAGGGCTAAATGAAAAACTGTTTTTT. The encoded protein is CASSLRTGLNEKLFF.

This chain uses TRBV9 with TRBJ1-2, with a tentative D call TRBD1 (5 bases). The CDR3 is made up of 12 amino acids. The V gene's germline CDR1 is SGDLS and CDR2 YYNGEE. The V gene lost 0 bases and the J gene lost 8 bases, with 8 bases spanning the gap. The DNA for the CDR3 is TGTGCCAGCAGCGTAGGGGGCAACGGCTACACCTTC. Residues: CASSVGGNGYTF.

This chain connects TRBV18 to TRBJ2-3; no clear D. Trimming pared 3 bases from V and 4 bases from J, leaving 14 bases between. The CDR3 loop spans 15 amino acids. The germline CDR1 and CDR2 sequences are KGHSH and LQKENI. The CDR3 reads CASSPLPGRPDTQYF. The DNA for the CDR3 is TGTGCCAGCTCACCCCTACCGGGTCGGCCAGATACGCAGTATTTT.

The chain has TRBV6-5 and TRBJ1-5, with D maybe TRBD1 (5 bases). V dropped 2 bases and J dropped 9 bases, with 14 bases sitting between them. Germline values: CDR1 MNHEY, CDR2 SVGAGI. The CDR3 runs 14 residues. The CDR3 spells CASSYDWGTGPQHF. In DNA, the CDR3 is TGTGCCAGCAGTTACGATTGGGGGACGGGGCCCCAGCATTTT.

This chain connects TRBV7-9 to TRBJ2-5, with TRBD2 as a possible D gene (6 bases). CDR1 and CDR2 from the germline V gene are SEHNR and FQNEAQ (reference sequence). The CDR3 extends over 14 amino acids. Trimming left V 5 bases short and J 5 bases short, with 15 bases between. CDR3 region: CASSPRRASETQYF. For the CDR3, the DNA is TGTGCCAGCAGCCCCCGGAGGGCGTCGGAGACCCAGTACTTC.

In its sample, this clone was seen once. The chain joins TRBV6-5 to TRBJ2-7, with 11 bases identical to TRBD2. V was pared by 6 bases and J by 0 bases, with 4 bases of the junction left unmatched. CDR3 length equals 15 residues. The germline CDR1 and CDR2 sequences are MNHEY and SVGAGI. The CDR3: CASSYTSGSSYEQYF. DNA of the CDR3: TGTGCCAGCAGCTACACTAGCGGGAGCTCCTACGAGCAGTACTTC.